Following are 12 T cell receptor beta chains from one sample sequenced in a study of CD8 T cells in Susac syndrome. When the RNA was reverse transcribed, random hexamers were used with an input of about 0.5 to 1 ug. MiXCR, run by TCRdb on the immunoSEQ multiplex PCR reads, gives a single entry per CDR3 protein. The table shows some 260,000 distinct CDR3 sequences, with approximately 81% occurring only once. The sequenced sample was CD8+ T cells from PBMCs. These receptors were collected from a human donor with multiple sclerosis.

The CDR3 protein is CASSVGTFSKAGELFF. DNA for the CDR3: TGTGCCAGCAGCGTCGGGACTTTCTCAAAAGCCGGGGAGCTGTTTTTT. V gene TRBV13 combines with J gene TRBJ2-2, with a weak D call TRBD2 (6 bases). The CDR3 is 16 residues long. The germline V gene encodes CDR1 PRHDT and CDR2 FYEKMQ (reference sequence). V was shortened by 5 bases and J by 6 bases, with 19 bases between the two germline ends.

V gene TRBV12-3 or TRBV12-4 combines with J gene TRBJ2-1, with a tentative D call TRBD2 (5 bases). The germline V and J ends were trimmed by 2 bases and 10 bases, with 12 bases remaining between them. This CDR3 region has 13 residues. The CDR3, as DNA: TGTGCCAGCAGTTTAACAGCGGTCAAAGAGCAGTTCTTC. It specifies CASSLTAVKEQFF.

This rearrangement joins TRBV7-6 to TRBJ2-7; 11 positions agree with TRBD2. Germline V lookup: CDR1 SGHVS, CDR2 FNYEAQ. After removal of 5 bases from V and 3 bases from J, the junction contained 9 bases not matched to a gene. The CDR3 spans 16 residues. CDR3 coding DNA: TGTGCCAGCAGCCAACTGGCGGGGACTAGCGGCTACGAGCAGTACTTC. As protein: CASSQLAGTSGYEQYF.

This clonotype was recorded only once. The V call is TRBV20-1, the J call TRBJ2-7; D is uncertain. The germline V and J ends were trimmed by 6 bases and 0 bases, with 15 bases remaining between them. The CDR3 length is 14 residues. Germline lookup yields CDR1 DFQATT and CDR2 SNEGSKA (reference sequence). This chain's CDR3 is CSALGRLSSYEQYF. The CDR3 DNA reads TGCAGTGCCCTAGGCCGGTTGTCCTCCTACGAGCAGTACTTC.

The chain uses TRBV9 and TRBJ2-1, with 7 bases aligning to TRBD1. Germline CDR1 reads SGDLS; CDR2 reads YYNGEE. V dropped 2 bases and J dropped 9; count of bases not matched to a gene: 5. This CDR3 has 13 amino acids. CDR3 bases: TGTGCCAGCAGCGTTGGATACAGGGGTGAGCAGTTCTTC. This sequence encodes CASSVGYRGEQFF.

This chain links TRBV15 with TRBJ1-2; weak D call: TRBD1 (6 bases). Germline-derived CDR1 and CDR2 are LNHNV and YYDKDF (reference sequence). The CDR3 has 17 residues. Trimming took 5 bases from V and 1 from J, leaving 20 bases between them. In DNA, the CDR3 is TGTGCCACCAGCGCCCGACAGGACGTACCCCTTAACTATGGCTACACCTTC. It specifies CATSARQDVPLNYGYTF.

The V call is TRBV7-9, the J call TRBJ1-2, with no clear D. Germline CDR1 reads SEHNR; CDR2 reads FQNEAQ (reference sequence). V dropped 6 bases and J dropped 8 bases, with 10 bases sitting between them. The CDR3 has 11 residues. In nucleotides, the CDR3 is TGTGCCAGCAGTTCTAGGGTAGGCTACACCTTC. Translation gives CASSSRVGYTF. Full variable domain (missing parts from reference TRBV7-9 and TRBJ1-2): DTGVSQNPRHKITKRGQNVTFRCDPISEHNRLYWYRQTLGQGPEFLTYFQNEAQLEKSRLLSDRFSAERPKGSFSTLEIQRTEQGDSAMYLCASSSRVGYTFGSGTRLTVV.

The genes are TRBV7-9 and TRBJ2-5, with D perhaps matching TRBD1 or TRBD2 (5 bases each). V was cut by 7 bases and J by 0 bases, with 12 bases left in between. This CDR3 spans 14 amino acids. Looked up from germline, CDR1 is SEHNR and CDR2 is FQNEAQ (reference sequence). CDR3 sequence: CASTWDGYQETQYF. The CDR3 DNA is TGTGCCAGCACCTGGGACGGCTACCAAGAGACCCAGTACTTC.

The chain is built from TRBV5-4 and TRBJ1-1; no definite D call. The CDR3 is 11 amino acids. Trimming shortened V by 5 bases and J by 3 bases, and 5 bases separated the two germline ends. CDR1 and CDR2 from the germline V gene are SGHNT and YYREEE (reference sequence). The CDR3 sequence: CASRDHTEAFF. The CDR3 DNA sequence: TGTGCCAGCAGGGACCACACTGAAGCTTTCTTT.

The chain has TRBV2 and TRBJ1-5; TRBD1 agrees at 9 bases. CDR3 size: 15 residues. The V segment lost 6 bases and the J segment 1 base; nucleotides outside the gene matches: 4. CDR1 and CDR2 (germline): SNHLY, FYNNEI. The CDR3 spells CASRGDRASNQPQHF. DNA of the CDR3: TGTGCCAGCAGGGGGGACAGGGCAAGCAATCAGCCCCAGCATTTT. The complete variable domain, with remaining parts taken from reference TRBV2 and TRBJ1-5, reads EPEVTQTPSHQVTQMGQEVILRCVPISNHLYFYWYRQILGQKVEFLVSFYNNEISEKSEIFDDQFSVERPDGSNFTLKIRSTKLEDSAMYFCASRGDRASNQPQHFGDGTRLSIL.

This sequence joins TRBV20-1 and TRBJ2-7; TRBD2 agrees at 11 bases. Germline values: CDR1 DFQATT, CDR2 SNEGSKA (reference sequence). V shed 3 bases, J shed 3 bases, and the junction held 4 bases outside the gene matches. CDR3 length: 14 residues. The CDR3, as DNA: TGCAGTGCTAGCTCCGGGACTAGCGGCTACGAGCAGTACTTC. Translation: CSASSGTSGYEQYF.

This chain uses TRBV5-6 with TRBJ1-4; 8 bases map to TRBD1. Looked up from germline, CDR1 is SGHDT and CDR2 is YYEEEE. This CDR3 has 16 amino acids. The V segment lost 3 bases and the J segment 4 bases; nucleotides outside the gene matches: 8. The CDR3 DNA sequence: TGTGCCAGCAGCTACGGGGTCGACAGGGGTAATGAAAAACTGTTTTTT. Its protein is CASSYGVDRGNEKLFF.